This is a list of T cell receptor beta chains from one sample in a study of CD8+ T cells in alopecia areata. Clones were sequenced by immunoSEQ multiplex PCR, and TCRdb holds only the in-frame ones, with some missing. The sample yields 170,000 or so clones, about 71% seen once. This specimen was CD4+ T cells sorted from blood, taken at week 4, from a patient treated with tofacitinib. The receptors derive from a human donor with alopecia areata. Each CDR3 is given with its conserved first and last residue. The D gene is left open where the match is weak. Rows give clone size only sometimes, using once, few, many, or a class for an expanded clone.

j_gene,v_gene,abundance,d_gene,CDR3aa,CDR3nt
TRBJ2-7,TRBV5-6,-,TRBD1,CASSSGTGGKGSYEQYF,TGTGCCAGCAGCAGCGGGACAGGGGGAAAGGGCTCCTACGAGCAGTACTTC
TRBJ2-1,TRBV30,-,TRBD1,CAWIPGDRAGIPYNEQFF,TGTGCCTGGATACCCGGGGACAGGGCAGGGATCCCCTACAATGAGCAGTTCTTC
TRBJ2-7,TRBV30,-,TRBD1,CAWSLFGQGDAEQYF,TGTGCCTGGAGTCTATTCGGACAGGGGGACGCCGAGCAGTACTTC
TRBJ2-5,TRBV5-1,few,-,CASRITTAGMETQYF,TGCGCCAGCAGAATCACGACCGCAGGGATGGAGACCCAGTACTTC
TRBJ2-1,TRBV30,once,-,CAWSVGILGYNEQFF,TGTGCCTGGAGTGTAGGTATTTTGGGTTACAATGAGCAGTTCTTC
TRBJ1-3,TRBV15,-,-,CATSRLGTSSGNTIYF,TGTGCCACCAGCAGACTCGGGACTAGCTCTGGAAACACCATATATTTT
TRBJ2-7,TRBV30,-,-,CAWSTGTSYEQHF,TGTGCCTGGAGTACCGGGACCTCCTACGAGCAGCACTTC
TRBJ1-5,TRBV6-5,-,-,CASSYSRKSGQPQHF,TGTGCCAGCAGTTACTCACGGAAGTCGGGTCAGCCCCAGCATTTT
TRBJ1-6,TRBV7-2,-,-,CASSPGVNSPLHF,TGTGCCAGCAGCCCGGGGGTTAATTCACCCCTCCACTTT
TRBJ2-3,TRBV19,few,-,CASSIDPTRDTQYF,TGTGCCAGTAGTATAGATCCGACTAGGGATACGCAGTATTTT
TRBJ2-3,TRBV2,-,-,CASSPPRGTDTQYF,TGTGCCAGCAGCCCGCCCAGGGGCACAGATACGCAGTATTTT
TRBJ1-1,TRBV29-1,few,-,CSVVNTLSTEAFF,TGCAGCGTCGTCAACACCCTCTCCACTGAAGCTTTCTTT
TRBJ2-5,TRBV14,-,TRBD2,CASSLLAGGPQETQYF,TGTGCCAGCAGCCTCCTAGCGGGGGGACCCCAAGAGACCCAGTACTTC
TRBJ2-3,TRBV30,-,-,CAWSVRRATDTQYF,TGTGCCTGGAGTGTACGAAGGGCCACAGATACGCAGTATTTT
TRBJ2-7,TRBV6-5,-,-,CASRWAGEQYF,TGTGCCAGTCGTTGGGCGGGCGAGCAGTACTTC
TRBJ2-1,TRBV7-2,-,-,CASSPRYNEQFF,TGTGCCAGCAGCCCGAGATACAATGAGCAGTTCTTC
TRBJ1-3,TRBV29-1,-,-,CSVSDSGNTIYF,TGCAGCGTGTCAGACTCTGGAAACACCATATATTTT
TRBJ2-6,TRBV29-1,-,TRBD1,CSVAGGLTGANVLTF,TGCAGCGTTGCAGGGGGTCTCACTGGGGCCAACGTCCTGACTTTC
TRBJ2-6,TRBV14,-,-,CASSQVRGANVLTF,TGTGCCAGCAGCCAAGTACGTGGGGCCAACGTCCTGACTTTC
TRBJ1-6,TRBV30,-,-,CAWGQGGNSPLHF,TGTGCCTGGGGTCAGGGAGGAAATTCACCCCTCCACTTT
TRBJ1-2,TRBV9,-,TRBD1,CASSIGQGNYGYTF,TGTGCCAGCAGCATCGGACAGGGGAACTATGGCTACACCTTC
TRBJ2-7,TRBV29-1,-,-,CSVVGTASYEQYF,TGCAGCGTGGTGGGGACCGCCTCCTACGAGCAGTACTTC
TRBJ2-5,TRBV9,-,TRBD2,CASSVATSGGNQETQYF,TGTGCCAGCAGCGTAGCTACGAGCGGGGGAAACCAAGAGACCCAGTACTTC
TRBJ2-5,TRBV11-2,-,-,CASSRTLETQYF,TGTGCCAGCAGCCGGACCCTAGAGACCCAGTACTTC
TRBJ2-3,TRBV30,-,-,CASDSLSTDTQYF,TGTGCCTCAGATTCCCTTAGCACAGATACGCAGTATTTT
TRBJ2-7,TRBV5-4,-,TRBD1,CASSREGQPSYEQYF,TGTGCCAGCAGCCGTGAGGGACAGCCCAGCTACGAGCAGTACTTC
TRBJ2-3,TRBV5-1,-,TRBD1,CASSVTGWADTQYF,TGCGCCAGCAGCGTGACAGGGTGGGCAGATACGCAGTATTTT
TRBJ2-3,TRBV27,-,-,CASSPLTTDTQYF,TGTGCCAGCAGTCCCCTTACAACAGATACGCAGTATTTT
TRBJ2-7,TRBV30,-,TRBD1,CAWTPGQGQYF,TGTGCCTGGACCCCGGGACAGGGCCAGTACTTC
TRBJ1-6,TRBV5-4,few,TRBD1,CASSSRDRGNNSPLHF,TGTGCCAGCAGCTCCCGGGACAGGGGCAATAATTCACCCCTCCACTTT
TRBJ2-7,TRBV2,-,-,CASLGGDVYEQYF,TGTGCCAGCTTAGGGGGAGATGTCTACGAGCAGTACTTC
TRBJ2-7,TRBV9,-,-,CASSQFYGGSYEQYF,TGTGCCAGCAGCCAATTCTACGGGGGATCCTACGAGCAGTACTTC
TRBJ2-1,TRBV2,-,-,CASSGHNEQFF,TGTGCCAGCAGCGGTCACAATGAGCAGTTCTTC
TRBJ1-2,TRBV29-1,-,-,CSVGEDGTGYTF,TGCAGCGTTGGAGAGGATGGTACTGGCTACACCTTC
TRBJ2-3,TRBV30,-,-,CAWSLGQVHWAQYF,TGTGCCTGGAGCCTTGGGCAGGTCCATTGGGCGCAGTATTTT